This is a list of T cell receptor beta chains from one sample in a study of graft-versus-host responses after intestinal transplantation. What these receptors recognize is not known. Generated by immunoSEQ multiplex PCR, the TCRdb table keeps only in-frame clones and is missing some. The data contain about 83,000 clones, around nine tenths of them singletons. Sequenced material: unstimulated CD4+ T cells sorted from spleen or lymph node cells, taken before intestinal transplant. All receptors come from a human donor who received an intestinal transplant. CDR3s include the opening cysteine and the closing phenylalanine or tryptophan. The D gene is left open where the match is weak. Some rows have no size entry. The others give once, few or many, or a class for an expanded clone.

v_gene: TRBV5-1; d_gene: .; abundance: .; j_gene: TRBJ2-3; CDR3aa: CASSLDNTDTQYF; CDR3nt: TGCGCCAGCAGCTTGGACAACACAGATACGCAGTATTTT
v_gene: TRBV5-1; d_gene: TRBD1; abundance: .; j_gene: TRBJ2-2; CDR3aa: CASSPLTGGSNTGELFF; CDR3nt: TGCGCCAGCAGCCCCCTAACAGGGGGATCGAACACCGGGGAGCTGTTTTTT
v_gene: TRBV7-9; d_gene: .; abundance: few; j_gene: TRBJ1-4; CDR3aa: CASSLGAGLYEKLFF; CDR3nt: TGTGCCAGCAGCTTAGGGGCAGGGCTTTATGAAAAACTGTTTTTT
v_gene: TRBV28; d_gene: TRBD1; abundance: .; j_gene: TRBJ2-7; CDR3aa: CASTRGDRPLYEQYF; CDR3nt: TGTGCCAGCACCCGAGGGGACAGACCTCTTTACGAGCAGTACTTC
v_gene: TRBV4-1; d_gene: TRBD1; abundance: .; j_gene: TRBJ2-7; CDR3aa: CASSDGQGKGIYEQYF; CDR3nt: TGCGCCAGCAGCGACGGACAGGGTAAGGGGATTTACGAGCAGTACTTC
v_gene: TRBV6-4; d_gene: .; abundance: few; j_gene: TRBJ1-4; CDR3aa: CASSDSIEVVREKLFF; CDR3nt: TGTGCCAGCAGTGACTCGATAGAAGTTGTGCGAGAAAAACTGTTTTTT
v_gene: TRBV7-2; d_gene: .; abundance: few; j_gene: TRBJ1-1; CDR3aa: CASSLRVRQGPNTEAFF; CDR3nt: TGTGCCAGCAGCTTAAGGGTTAGGCAGGGGCCGAACACTGAAGCTTTCTTT
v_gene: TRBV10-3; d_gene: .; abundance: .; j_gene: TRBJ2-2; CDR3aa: CALAPGLGDTGELFF; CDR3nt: TGTGCCCTAGCTCCGGGACTGGGGGACACCGGGGAGCTGTTTTTT
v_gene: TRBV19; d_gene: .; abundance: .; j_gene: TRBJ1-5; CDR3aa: CASTQLGRVSNQPQHF; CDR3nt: TGTGCCAGTACTCAGTTGGGCAGGGTAAGCAATCAGCCCCAGCATTTT
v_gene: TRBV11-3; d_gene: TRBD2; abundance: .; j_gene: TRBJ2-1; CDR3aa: CASSLGGGGEQFF; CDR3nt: TGTGCCAGCAGCTTAGGTGGGGGGGGTGAGCAGTTCTTC
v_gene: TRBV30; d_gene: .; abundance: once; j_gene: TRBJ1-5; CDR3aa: CAWSTGGGNQPQHF; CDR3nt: TGTGCCTGGAGTACGGGAGGAGGCAATCAGCCCCAGCATTTT
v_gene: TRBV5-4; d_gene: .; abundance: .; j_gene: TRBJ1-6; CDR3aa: CASSLGGGVSPLHF; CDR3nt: TGTGCCAGCAGCTTGGGAGGGGGAGTCTCACCCCTCCACTTT
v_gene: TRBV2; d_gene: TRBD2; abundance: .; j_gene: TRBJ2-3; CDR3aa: CASSGRGGDTQYF; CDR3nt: TGTGCCAGCAGCGGGAGGGGAGGGGATACGCAGTATTTT
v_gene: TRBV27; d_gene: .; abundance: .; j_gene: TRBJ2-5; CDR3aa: CASSQGMTQYF; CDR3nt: TGTGCCAGCAGTCAGGGTATGACCCAGTACTTC
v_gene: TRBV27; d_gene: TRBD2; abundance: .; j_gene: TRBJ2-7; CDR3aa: CASSLWGREGEQYF; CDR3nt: TGTGCCAGCAGTTTATGGGGTAGGGAGGGCGAGCAGTACTTC
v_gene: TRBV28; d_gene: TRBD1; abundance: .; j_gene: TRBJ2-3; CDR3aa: CASSLPGQGTDTQYF; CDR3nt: TGTGCCAGCAGTTTGCCGGGACAGGGAACAGATACGCAGTATTTT
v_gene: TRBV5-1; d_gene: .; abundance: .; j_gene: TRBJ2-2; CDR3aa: CASSSGLDTGELFF; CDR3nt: TGCGCCAGCAGCTCCGGACTCGACACCGGGGAGCTGTTTTTT
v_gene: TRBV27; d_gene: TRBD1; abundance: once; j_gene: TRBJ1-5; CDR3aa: CASSELGTGGWGNQPQHF; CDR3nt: TGTGCCAGCAGTGAACTCGGGACAGGGGGATGGGGCAATCAGCCCCAGCATTTT
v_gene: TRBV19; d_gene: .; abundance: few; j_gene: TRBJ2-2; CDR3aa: CASSGTHANTGELFF; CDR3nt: TGTGCCAGTAGCGGGACACACGCGAACACCGGGGAGCTGTTTTTT
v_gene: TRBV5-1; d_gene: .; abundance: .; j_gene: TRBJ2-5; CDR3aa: CASSLASLGSETQYF; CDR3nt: TGCGCCAGCAGCTTGGCCTCACTAGGGTCGGAGACCCAGTACTTC
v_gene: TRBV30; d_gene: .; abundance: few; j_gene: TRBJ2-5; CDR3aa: CAWSEGGGPQYF; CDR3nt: TGTGCCTGGAGTGAGGGGGGGGGTCCCCAGTACTTC
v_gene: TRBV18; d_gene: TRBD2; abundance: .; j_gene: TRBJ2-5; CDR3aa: CASSPRFGLAVVETQYF; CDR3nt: TGTGCCAGCTCACCACGATTCGGACTAGCGGTAGTGGAGACCCAGTACTTC
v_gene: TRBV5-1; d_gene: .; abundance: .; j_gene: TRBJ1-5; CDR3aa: CASSMARDAGTNQPQHF; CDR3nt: TGCGCCAGCAGCATGGCCCGCGACGCAGGCACCAATCAGCCCCAGCATTTT
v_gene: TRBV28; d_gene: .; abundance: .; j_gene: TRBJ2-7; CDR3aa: CASSPPRGPLEEQYF; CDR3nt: TGTGCCAGCAGTCCCCCTAGGGGTCCCTTGGAAGAGCAGTACTTC
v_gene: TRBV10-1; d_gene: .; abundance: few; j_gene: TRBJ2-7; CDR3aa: CASSARLQGSQYF; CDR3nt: TGCGCCAGCAGTGCTAGATTACAGGGTTCGCAGTACTTC
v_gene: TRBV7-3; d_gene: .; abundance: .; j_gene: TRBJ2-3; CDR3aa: CAVGSPGADTQYF; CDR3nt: TGTGCCGTCGGCAGCCCAGGGGCAGATACGCAGTATTTT
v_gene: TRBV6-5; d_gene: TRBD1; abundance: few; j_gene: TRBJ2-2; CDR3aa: CASSYDRGAVLFF; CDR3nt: TGTGCCAGCAGTTACGACAGGGGGGCGGTGCTGTTTTTT
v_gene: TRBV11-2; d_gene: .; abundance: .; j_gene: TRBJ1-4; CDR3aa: CASSYGPKEKLFF; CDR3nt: TGTGCCAGCAGCTACGGTCCGAAAGAAAAACTGTTTTTT
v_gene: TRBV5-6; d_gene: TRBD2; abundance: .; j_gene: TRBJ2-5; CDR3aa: CASRLLAGWETQYF; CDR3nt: TGTGCCAGCCGCCTACTAGCGGGGTGGGAGACCCAGTACTTC
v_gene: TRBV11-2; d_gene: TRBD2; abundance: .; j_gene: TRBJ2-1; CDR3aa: CASSLDPVARTSADEQFF; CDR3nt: TGTGCCAGCAGCTTAGATCCTGTTGCGAGGACTAGCGCCGATGAGCAGTTCTTC
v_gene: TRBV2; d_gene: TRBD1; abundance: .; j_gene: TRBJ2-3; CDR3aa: CASSGDRSSTDTQYF; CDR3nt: TGTGCCAGCAGTGGGGACAGGTCTAGCACAGATACGCAGTATTTT
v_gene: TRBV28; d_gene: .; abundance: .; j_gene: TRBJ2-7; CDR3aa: CASSFVNRDIYEQYF; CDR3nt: TGTGCCAGCAGTTTTGTCAACAGGGATATCTACGAGCAGTACTTC
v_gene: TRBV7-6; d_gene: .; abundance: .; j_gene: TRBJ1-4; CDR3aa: CASSLGARAANEKLFF; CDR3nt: TGTGCCAGCAGCTTGGGGGCCAGGGCGGCTAATGAAAAACTGTTTTTT
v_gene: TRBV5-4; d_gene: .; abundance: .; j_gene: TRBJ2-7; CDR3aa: CASSLAMGTTYEQYF; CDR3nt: TGTGCCAGCAGCTTGGCCATGGGGACAACCTACGAGCAGTACTTC
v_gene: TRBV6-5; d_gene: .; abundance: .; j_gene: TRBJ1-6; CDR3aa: CASSNPRGASPLHF; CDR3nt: TGTGCCAGCAGCAACCCTAGAGGTGCCTCACCCCTCCACTTT
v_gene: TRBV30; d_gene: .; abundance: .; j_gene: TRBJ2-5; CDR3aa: CAWSPGVPETQYF; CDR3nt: TGTGCCTGGAGTCCCGGGGTCCCAGAGACCCAGTACTTC